This TCR beta chain was identified in a study of OX40 agonist ivuxolimab in advanced cancers. Systemic immunosuppression or a history of autoimmune disease excluded patients. Data came from immunoSEQ multiplex PCR; TCRdb stores just in-frame clones and leaves some out. The table lists 50,000 or so clones, roughly 81% of them singletons. The ends were cut back, 5 bases at V and 2 bases at J, with 19 bases in the middle. Germline lookup yields CDR1 SGHTA and CDR2 FQGNSA. This CDR3 region has 18 residues. The TCR was taken from an adult with an advanced solid tumor such as melanoma, head and neck, liver or kidney cancer. The sample here was CD4+ or CD8+ T cells sorted from blood, taken in a trial of the OX40 agonist ivuxolimab. The chain combines TRBV7-2 with TRBJ2-6; D is perhaps TRBD2 (5 bases). CDR3 sequence (DNA): TGTGCCAGCAGCCGGGCTAGCCTCGCGGTAACTGGGGCCAACGTCCTGACTTTC. Its protein is CASSRASLAVTGANVLTF.